Detailed here is one T cell receptor (beta chain). Its specificity is not known. The time point: blood 2 weeks post-SBRT. Treatment specified: 15 Gy SBRT to primary tumor, nephrectomy 4 weeks later. The tumor was a clear cell renal cell carcinoma. These data belong to a study of radiation and T cells in renal cell carcinoma. Background on the study: Nephrectomy followed 15 Gy stereotactic body radiation by 4 weeks.

Data came from immunoSEQ multiplex PCR; TCRdb stores just in-frame clones and leaves some out. The sample has 150,000 to 160,000 clones; about 91% are singletons. Points from the study as a whole: Top tumor clonotypes rose in blood 2 weeks post-radiation, then contracted.

The sample in question was blood, obtained from a patient whose treatment included radiotherapy and nephrectomy. This sequence was found in a woman between 45 and 65 years old with renal cell carcinoma.

CDR3 protein: CASSLAGNLNTEAFF. The CDR3, as DNA: TGCGCCAGCAGCTTGGCGGGGAACTTGAACACTGAAGCTTTCTTT. The genes are TRBV5-1 and TRBJ1-1; D uncertain. V dropped 0 bases and J dropped 0 bases, with 9 bases sitting between them. CDR1 and CDR2 (germline): SGHRS, YFSETQ. This CDR3 has 15 residues.